These 32 T cell receptor beta chains came from one sample sequenced in a study of T cell responses to AZD1222 COVID-19 vaccine. Assay: immunoSEQ multiplex PCR; the TCRdb copy retains only in-frame clones and omits some. The sample lists 140,000 to 150,000 clones, roughly 90% occurring once. The sequenced sample was peripheral blood, obtained on day 0 of AZD1222 vaccination. Receptors originate from an adult in good health.

The chain combines TRBV30 with TRBJ1-6; D possibly corresponds to TRBD1 (5 bases). Germline V CDR1 and CDR2: GTSNPN, SVGIG (reference sequence). The CDR3 totals 15 residues. The V gene lost 5 bases and the J gene lost 3 bases, with 14 bases spanning the gap. CDR3 nucleotides: TGTGCCTGGGCCCGACAGATATTCTATAATTCACCCCTCCACTTT. The encoded protein is CAWARQIFYNSPLHF.

The chain joins TRBV4-1 to TRBJ2-7, with D tentatively TRBD2 (6 bases). This CDR3 comprises 15 residues. Trimming removed 1 base from V and 1 base from J, with 11 bases in between. Germline lookup yields CDR1 MGHRA and CDR2 YSYEKL. The CDR3 region has the DNA TGCGCCAGCAGCCAAGGGGGGAGGCCGTCCTACGAGCAGTACTTC. Its protein is CASSQGGRPSYEQYF.

V and J are TRBV28 and TRBJ1-5, with 9 bases fitting TRBD1. V shed 3 bases and J 5 bases; nucleotides not matched to a gene: 5. This CDR3 contains 15 residues. Germline V gene data show CDR1 as MDHEN and CDR2 as SYDVKM. CDR3 DNA: TGTGCCAGCAGTTTGTGGCGGACAGGGGATCAGCCCCAGCATTTT. Protein sequence: CASSLWRTGDQPQHF.

This chain connects TRBV14 to TRBJ2-7; perhaps TRBD2 as D (6 bases). This CDR3 has 15 residues. Germline lookup yields CDR1 SGHDN and CDR2 FVKESK. V gave up 0 bases and J gave up 4 bases, with 13 bases separating them. The CDR3 coding sequence is TGTGCCAGCAGCCAAGATAATGGAGGGCTATACGAGCAGTACTTC. It codes for CASSQDNGGLYEQYF.

This clone was seen a handful of times. The chain carries TRBV18 and TRBJ2-2, with D unclear. Germline V gene data show CDR1 as KGHSH and CDR2 as LQKENI. The ends were cut back, 0 bases at V and 9 bases at J, with 5 bases in the middle. CDR3 length equals 12 residues. Written as DNA, the CDR3 is TGTGCCAGCTCACCACCAGGGCGGGAGCTGTTTTTT. This encodes CASSPPGRELFF.

The V gene is TRBV5-1, the J gene TRBJ2-3; 11 nucleotides agree with TRBD1. Trimming cost V 4 bases and J 6 bases; bases outside gene matches: 4. Germline V gene data show CDR1 as SGHRS and CDR2 as YFSETQ. The CDR3 is 14 residues long. CDR3 bases: TGCGCCAGCAGCGCGGACAGGGGGCACGATACGCAGTATTTT. Its protein is CASSADRGHDTQYF.

V is TRBV3-1 (or the pseudogene TRBV3-2) and J is TRBJ2-3; weak D call: TRBD2 (5 bases). Germline CDR1 is LGHDT and CDR2 is YNNKEL (reference sequence). The CDR3 covers 15 residues. Trimming took off 0 bases at V and 8 bases at J, with 15 bases between the two ends. The CDR3 loop is CASSQDASRARTQYF. DNA for the CDR3: TGTGCCAGCAGCCAAGATGCGTCGAGGGCTCGTACGCAGTATTTT.

This chain joins TRBV7-9 and TRBJ1-6; tentative D call: TRBD1 (6 bases). Germline V gene sequence: CDR1 SEHNR, CDR2 FQNEAQ (reference sequence). The length of the CDR3 is 14 residues. V was shortened by 1 base and J by 10 bases, with 11 bases between the two germline ends. The CDR3 loop is CASSLDREGSPLHF. The CDR3 DNA is TGTGCCAGCAGCTTAGACAGGGAGGGCTCACCCCTCCACTTT.

The V and J genes are TRBV30 and TRBJ1-1, with a weak D call TRBD1 (6 bases). CDR3 length: 14 residues. Per the germline V gene, CDR1 is GTSNPN and CDR2 is SVGIG (reference sequence). V lost 0 bases to trimming and J lost 4 bases, with 12 bases between them. CDR3 nucleotides: TGTGCCTGGAGTGTAATGAGGGGGGGCACTGAAGCTTTCTTT. Amino acids: CAWSVMRGGTEAFF.

The genes are TRBV6-1 and TRBJ2-3; perhaps TRBD1 as D (6 bases). The CDR3 totals 15 residues. The V end lost 2 bases, the J end lost 0 bases, and 9 bases lay between the germline ends. Germline assignment: CDR1 MNHNS and CDR2 SASEGT. The CDR3 nucleotides read TGTGCCAGCAGTGAATTACAGGGAAGCACAGATACGCAGTATTTT. Its protein product is CASSELQGSTDTQYF.

The rearrangement uses TRBV5-1 and TRBJ1-3; D is possibly TRBD1 (5 bases). The germline V gene encodes CDR1 SGHRS and CDR2 YFSETQ. V was shortened by 0 bases and J by 4 bases, with 14 bases between the two germline ends. There are 16 residues in the CDR3. CDR3 sequence reads: CASSLGTRVGGNTIYF. The CDR3 DNA reads as TGCGCCAGCAGCTTGGGTACCAGGGTGGGAGGAAACACCATATATTTT.

The V call is TRBV5-1, the J call TRBJ1-6, with D perhaps TRBD1 (5 bases). Germline V lookup: CDR1 SGHRS, CDR2 YFSETQ. Trimming pared 0 bases from V and 7 bases from J, leaving 14 bases between. This CDR3 spans 16 amino acids. CDR3 in amino acids: CASSLAPWAGNSPLHF. The CDR3 DNA reads TGCGCCAGCAGCTTGGCCCCGTGGGCAGGGAATTCACCCCTCCACTTT.

CDR3 amino acids: CASRGTQETQYF. The CDR3 DNA reads TGTGCCAGCAGGGGGACACAAGAGACCCAGTACTTC. This chain links TRBV12-3 or TRBV12-4 with TRBJ2-5, with D possibly matching TRBD1 (6 bases). CDR3 size: 12 residues. V lost 6 bases and J lost 2, with 7 bases in between.

V gene TRBV5-1 combines with J gene TRBJ1-1, with D perhaps matching TRBD1 (6 bases). CDR1 and CDR2 from the germline V gene are SGHRS and YFSETQ. V lost 4 bases to trimming and J lost 5 bases, with 18 bases between them. This CDR3 region has 15 residues. The CDR3 bases are TGCGCCAGCAGCCAGCTGTCGGGGGCCGGGACTGAAGCTTTCTTT. It translates to CASSQLSGAGTEAFF.

V and J are TRBV7-3 and TRBJ1-2; TRBD1 aligns across 10 bases. With V trimmed by 5 bases and J by 8 bases, 5 bases remained unmatched. Germline V gives CDR1 SGHTA, CDR2 FQGTGA. The CDR3 has 13 residues. CDR3 sequence: CASSKGTGDGYTF. Here the CDR3 DNA reads TGTGCCAGCAGCAAAGGGACAGGGGACGGCTACACCTTC.

The chain couples TRBV7-8 to TRBJ1-1; D gene uncertain. Germline loops: CDR1 SGHVS, CDR2 FQNEAQ. V shed 1 base and J shed 1 base, with 7 bases lying between them. CDR3 length equals 14 residues. CDR3 nucleotide sequence: TGTGCCAGCAGCTTAGTAAGCGGGAACACTGAAGCTTTCTTT. Its protein is CASSLVSGNTEAFF. Full variable domain (missing parts from reference TRBV7-8 and TRBJ1-1): GAGVSQSPRYKVAKRGQDVALRCDPISGHVSLFWYQQALGQGPEFLTYFQNEAQLDKSGLPSDRFFAERPEGSVSTLKIQRTQQEDSAVYLCASSLVSGNTEAFFGQGTRLTVV.

The gene calls are TRBV19 and TRBJ2-3; 7 bases are a match to TRBD1. Germline lookup yields CDR1 LNHDA and CDR2 SQIVND (reference sequence). The CDR3 contains 14 residues. J was trimmed by 4 bases and V by 4 bases; bases with no gene match: 5. CDR3 protein: CASSTGGSADTQYF. CDR3 nucleotide sequence: TGTGCCAGTAGTACAGGGGGTTCGGCAGATACGCAGTATTTT.

This clone was detected once. This sequence joins TRBV27 and TRBJ2-1; 7 bases match TRBD2. Germline V gene data show CDR1 as MNHEY and CDR2 as SMNVEV (reference sequence). CDR3 length equals 15 residues. With 5 bases clipped from V and 4 bases from J, the junction kept 8 bases outside the gene matches. The CDR3 loop is CASSLTSLGYNEQFF. Here the CDR3 DNA reads TGTGCCAGCAGTCTGACTAGCTTGGGGTACAATGAGCAGTTCTTC.

This CDR3 reads CAIAVGAGTDTQYF. In DNA, the CDR3 is TGTGCCATCGCGGTGGGGGCTGGCACAGATACGCAGTATTTT. The chain uses TRBV10-3 and TRBJ2-3, with a tentative D call TRBD1 (6 bases). Per germline, CDR1 ENHRY and CDR2 SYGVKD. There are 14 residues in the CDR3. Trimming removed 8 bases at V and 1 base at J, with 13 bases between.

This clone has a single count. J is TRBJ1-1 and V is TRBV7-9; no clear D. CDR3 size: 14 residues. Germline-derived CDR1 and CDR2 are SEHNR and FQNEAQ (reference sequence). The V and J ends lost 6 bases and 0 bases respectively, with 11 bases between them. For the CDR3, the DNA is TGTGCCAGCAGTGAAGGCCTAATGAACACTGAAGCTTTCTTT. This encodes CASSEGLMNTEAFF.

The gene calls are TRBV27 and TRBJ2-7; D remains unclear. This CDR3 comprises 15 residues. Trimming took off 6 bases at V and 2 bases at J, with 17 bases between the two ends. The germline CDR1 and CDR2 sequences are MNHEY and SMNVEV (reference sequence). CDR3 amino acids: CASSLAGLRPYEQYF. The DNA of the CDR3 is TGTGCCAGCAGCTTGGCAGGCCTGCGTCCCTACGAGCAGTACTTC.

The V call is TRBV5-1, the J call TRBJ2-3; possibly TRBD1 or TRBD2 for D (5 bases each). CDR3 length equals 15 residues. Germline V lookup: CDR1 SGHRS, CDR2 YFSETQ. V lost 4 bases and J 1 base, leaving 13 bases between the germline ends. CDR3 sequence (DNA): TGCGCCAGCAGCCCGGGGCCTCTCGGCACAGATACGCAGTATTTT. Translating it yields CASSPGPLGTDTQYF.

The chain is built from TRBV7-9 and TRBJ1-1, with 11 bases lining up with TRBD1. V dropped 5 bases and J dropped 1; count of bases not matched to a gene: 12. The CDR3 covers 18 residues. Germline assignment: CDR1 SEHNR and CDR2 FQNEAQ (reference sequence). The CDR3 DNA follows: TGTGCCAGCAGCCTTCGCCGGACAGGGGGCGCGAAGAACACTGAAGCTTTCTTT. Protein product: CASSLRRTGGAKNTEAFF.

J is TRBJ2-3 and V is TRBV10-1; D may be TRBD1 or TRBD2 (5 bases each). Looked up from germline, CDR1 is WNHNN and CDR2 is SYGVQD (reference sequence). V gave up 6 bases and J gave up 7 bases, with 14 bases separating them. The CDR3 has 13 amino acids. CDR3 nucleotide sequence: TGCGCCAGCAGCCCCTCTAGGGGACATACGCAGTATTTT. Protein product: CASSPSRGHTQYF.

This clone was counted a single time. The CDR3 spells CASSYPGRTYEQYF. The CDR3 DNA sequence: TGTGCCAGCAGTTATCCCGGCAGAACCTACGAGCAGTACTTC. The V gene is TRBV6-6, the J gene TRBJ2-7; the D is unclear. The germline CDR1 and CDR2 sequences are MNHNY and SVGAGI (reference sequence). Trimming cost V 3 bases and J 2 bases, with 11 bases left between them. The CDR3 extends over 14 amino acids.

The chain combines TRBV24-1 with TRBJ2-2; D possibly corresponds to TRBD2 (6 bases). The V gene's germline CDR1 is KGHDR and CDR2 SFDVKD. V was pared by 4 bases and J by 9 bases, with 17 bases between. CDR3 length: 15 residues. The CDR3 sequence is CATSDLIGGRRELFF. The DNA of the CDR3 is TGTGCCACCAGTGACCTTATCGGGGGTCGAAGGGAGCTGTTTTTT.

The chain couples TRBV2 to TRBJ1-3; D is uncertain. Germline lookup yields CDR1 SNHLY and CDR2 FYNNEI. Trimming removed 7 bases from V and 0 bases from J, with 10 bases in between. The CDR3 is 14 amino acids. CDR3 protein: CASMIDGSGNTIYF. The CDR3 DNA reads as TGTGCCAGCATGATAGACGGCTCTGGAAACACCATATATTTT.

The J gene is TRBJ1-2, the V gene TRBV29-1, with D maybe TRBD1 (6 bases). From germline, CDR1 is SQVTM and CDR2 ANQGSEA. V lost 5 bases and J lost 5, with 18 bases in between. The CDR3 consists of 14 residues. In nucleotides, the CDR3 is TGCAGCGTTCCCACCGCAGGGGTTCGTTATGGCTACACCTTC. Its protein is CSVPTAGVRYGYTF.

V usage is TRBV10-3 and J usage is TRBJ2-2; 7 nucleotides match TRBD2. CDR3 length: 14 residues. V was pared by 6 bases and J by 6 bases, with 7 bases of the junction left unmatched. Germline lookup yields CDR1 ENHRY and CDR2 SYGVKD. The CDR3 region has the DNA TGTGCCATCAGACGACTAGCCATCCCCGGGGAGCTGTTTTTT. Translating gives CAIRRLAIPGELFF.

V usage is TRBV30 and J usage is TRBJ1-2; 8 nucleotides agree with TRBD1. The germline V gene has CDR1 GTSNPN and CDR2 SVGIG (reference sequence). CDR3 length: 12 amino acids. The V and J ends lost 5 bases and 8 bases, in that order; junction bases with no gene match: 7. CDR3 DNA: TGTGCCTGGGCCAGGGGGCTGGGAGGCTACACCTTC. It yields the protein CAWARGLGGYTF.

The rearrangement uses TRBV11-2 and TRBJ2-1, with D maybe TRBD2 (6 bases). The CDR3 is 16 residues long. Germline lookup yields CDR1 SGHAT and CDR2 FQNNGV. The ends were cut back, 2 bases at V and 5 bases at J, with 16 bases in the middle. In DNA form, the CDR3 reads TGTGCCAGCAGCTTACCAAGGAGGGCCGGTAACAATGAGCAGTTCTTC. It translates to CASSLPRRAGNNEQFF. The full variable domain, completed using reference TRBV11-2 and TRBJ2-1, is EAGVAQSPRYKIIEKRQSVAFWCNPISGHATLYWYQQILGQGPKLLIQFQNNGVVDDSQLPKDRFSAERLKGVDSTLKIQPAKLEDSAVYLCASSLPRRAGNNEQFFGPGTRLTVL.

The chain uses TRBV11-2 and TRBJ2-3; TRBD1 aligns across 8 bases. The CDR3 runs to 16 residues. With V trimmed by 7 bases and J by 2 bases, 11 bases remained unmatched. Germline V gives CDR1 SGHAT, CDR2 FQNNGV. The CDR3 DNA sequence: TGTGCCAGCACCACAGGGGGACAGTCAATCACAGATACGCAGTATTTT. Protein: CASTTGGQSITDTQYF.